The 4 T cell receptor beta chains reported below all come from one sample, sequenced in a study of tumor-infiltrating lymphocytes in primary liver carcinoma. RNA was extracted from whole blood without cell sorting, alongside germline DNA. cDNA specific to TCR beta was made from 500 ng of total RNA, with a constant-region primer employed for priming. Slightly modified ARM-PCR served as the procedure for the TCR beta libraries. These libraries came from three rounds of nested multiplex PCR. With TRBV1-TRBV30 forward primers and a C-beta reverse primer, the first two PCR rounds were run for 10 cycles each. TCRdb used MiXCR to reprocess the multiplex PCR reads, holding one entry per CDR3 protein. The sample holds about 180,000 distinct CDR3 sequences; approximately 60% are singletons and the top ten take around three quarters. Sample: peripheral blood. The receptors here all came from a man aged 35-49 years with primary liver carcinoma and hepatitis B virus infection.

This clonotype was recorded a few times. The chain uses TRBV6-6 and TRBJ2-7; D unresolved. The CDR3 runs to 11 residues. Per the germline V gene, CDR1 is MNHNY and CDR2 is SVGAGI (reference sequence). The V end was cut by 4 bases, the J end by 3 bases, with 4 bases between. The CDR3 sequence: CASSWDYEQYF. DNA of the CDR3: TGTGCCAGCAGTTGGGACTACGAGCAGTACTTC.

This clonotype is a singleton in its sample. A much more abundant neighbour one base away suggests this may be a read error. This sequence joins TRBV12-3 or TRBV12-4 and TRBJ2-7, with D perhaps matching TRBD1 (5 bases). The V and J ends lost 9 bases and 6 bases respectively, with 15 bases between them. This CDR3 has 12 residues. CDR3 loop: CARSQGGFEQYF. CDR3 DNA sequence: TGTGCCAGGAGCCAGGGTGGCTTCGAGCAGTACTTC.

The chain carries TRBV6-5 and TRBJ1-4; tentatively, D is TRBD1 (5 bases). Germline-derived CDR1 and CDR2 are MNHEY and SVGAGI. Trimming took off 4 bases at V and 7 bases at J, with 16 bases between the two ends. The CDR3 loop spans 15 amino acids. CDR3 DNA: TGTGCCAGCAGTTCCGACAGATTTCAGGGTGAAAAACTGTTTTTT. This codes for CASSSDRFQGEKLFF.

This sequence joins TRBV11-2 and TRBJ2-1, with 9 bases lining up with TRBD2. The CDR3 runs to 13 residues. Germline trimming cut 8 bases from V and 16 bases from J; bases unmatched to any gene: 15. Germline V gives CDR1 SGHAT, CDR2 FQNNGV. The chain's CDR3 is CASGPGLAFGQFF. The CDR3 coding sequence is TGTGCCAGCGGCCCAGGACTAGCGTTTGGGCAATTCTTC.